This T cell receptor beta chain was identified in a study of OX40 agonist ivuxolimab in advanced cancers. Findings of the study overall: Some nonresponders additionally presented with little normalized T-cell clonal expansion.

There are 17 residues in the CDR3. V was cut by 3 bases and J by 0 bases, with 16 bases left in between. CDR1 is SGDLS, CDR2 YYNGEE, per germline. To note about this clone: Its antigen is unidentified.

TCRdb keeps only in-frame clones here, not all; method: immunoSEQ multiplex PCR. The repertoire holds fewer than 70,000 clones, with about 91% as singletons. The chain joins TRBV9 to TRBJ1-3; no definite D call. This specimen consisted of CD4+ or CD8+ T cells sorted from blood, obtained in a trial of the OX40 agonist ivuxolimab. The TCR sequence derives from an adult with an advanced solid tumor such as melanoma, head and neck, liver or kidney cancer. The CDR3 reads CASSAERPGYSGNTIYF. CDR3 DNA: TGTGCCAGCAGCGCCGAGCGTCCAGGTTACTCTGGAAACACCATATATTTT.